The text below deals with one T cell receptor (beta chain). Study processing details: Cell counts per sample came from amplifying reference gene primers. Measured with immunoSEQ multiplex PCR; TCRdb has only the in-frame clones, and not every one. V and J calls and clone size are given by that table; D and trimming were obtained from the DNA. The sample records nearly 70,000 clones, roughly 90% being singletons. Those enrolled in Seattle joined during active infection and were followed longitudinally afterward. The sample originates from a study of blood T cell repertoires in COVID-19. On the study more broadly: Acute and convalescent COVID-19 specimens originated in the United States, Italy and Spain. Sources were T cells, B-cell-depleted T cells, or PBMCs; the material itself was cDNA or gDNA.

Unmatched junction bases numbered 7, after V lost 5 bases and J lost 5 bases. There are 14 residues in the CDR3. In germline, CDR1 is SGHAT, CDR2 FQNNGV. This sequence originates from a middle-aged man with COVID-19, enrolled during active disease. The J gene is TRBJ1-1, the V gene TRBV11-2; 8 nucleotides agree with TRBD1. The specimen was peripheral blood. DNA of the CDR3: TGTGCCAGCAGCCTACAGGGGGGGAATACTGAAGCTTTCTTT. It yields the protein CASSLQGGNTEAFF.